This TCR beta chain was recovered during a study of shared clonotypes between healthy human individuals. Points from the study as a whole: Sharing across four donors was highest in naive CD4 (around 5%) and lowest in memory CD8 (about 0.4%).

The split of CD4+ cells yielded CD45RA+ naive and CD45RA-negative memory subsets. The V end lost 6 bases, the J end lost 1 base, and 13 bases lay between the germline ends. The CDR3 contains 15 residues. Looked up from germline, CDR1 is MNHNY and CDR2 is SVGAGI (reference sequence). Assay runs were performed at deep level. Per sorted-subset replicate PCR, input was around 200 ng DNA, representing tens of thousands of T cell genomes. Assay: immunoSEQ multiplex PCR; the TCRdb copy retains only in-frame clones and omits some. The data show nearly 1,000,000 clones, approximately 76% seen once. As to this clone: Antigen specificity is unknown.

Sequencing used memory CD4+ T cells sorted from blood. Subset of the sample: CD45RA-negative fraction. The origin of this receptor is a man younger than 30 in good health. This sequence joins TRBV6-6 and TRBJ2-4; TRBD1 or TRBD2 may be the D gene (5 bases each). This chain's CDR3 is CASRDPGAAKNIQYF. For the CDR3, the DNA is TGTGCCAGCAGAGATCCCGGGGCGGCCAAAAACATTCAGTACTTC.